A single count supports the clone carrying this T cell receptor beta chain. Its antigen is still unknown. These data belong to a study of cytomegalovirus exposure and HLA in healthy donors. General observations from the study: HLA alleles showed associations with about 15,000 TCR beta sequences in a later analysis, at a 0.05 false discovery rate.

The germline V and J ends were trimmed by 1 base and 7 bases, with 10 bases remaining between them. The CDR3 has 14 residues. CDR1 is LGHNT, CDR2 FRNRAP, per germline. Amplification used 60 Vbeta primers and 13 Jbeta primers. TCRdb's table, derived via immunoSEQ multiplex PCR, lists solely in-frame clones and lacks some. The sample gives some 77,000 clones, roughly 76% of which show up once; roughly 7.2% is in the top ten. This TCR was recovered from a woman in her thirties or forties in good health and CMV-seronegative. Sequencing was carried out using PBMCs. The chain employs TRBV12-5 and TRBJ2-2, with a tentative D call TRBD2 (5 bases). CDR3 in amino acids: CASGLGAGVGELFF. CDR3 in DNA: TGTGCTAGTGGTTTGGGCGCCGGGGTCGGGGAGCTGTTTTTT.